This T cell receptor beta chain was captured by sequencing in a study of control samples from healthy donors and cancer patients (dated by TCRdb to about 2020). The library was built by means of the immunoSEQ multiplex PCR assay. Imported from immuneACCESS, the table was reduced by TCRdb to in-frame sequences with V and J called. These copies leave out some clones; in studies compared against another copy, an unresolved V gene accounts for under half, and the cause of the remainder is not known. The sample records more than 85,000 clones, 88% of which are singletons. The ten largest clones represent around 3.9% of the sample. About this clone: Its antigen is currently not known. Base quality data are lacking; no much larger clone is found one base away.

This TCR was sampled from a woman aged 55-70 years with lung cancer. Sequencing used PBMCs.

The CDR3 protein is CASSSAVAGLDEKLFF. The DNA is TGTGCCAGCAGTTCCGCCGTGGCGGGCCTCGATGAAAAACTGTTTTTT. The chain uses TRBV2 and TRBJ1-4; the D gene lacks a confident call. V is pared back by 5 bases and J by 6 bases, with 19 bases lying between the germline termini. Reading the germline V gene gives CDR1 SNHLY and CDR2 FYNNEI. The CDR3 sequence holds 16 residues, the cysteine and phenylalanine included. The only DNA kept is the CDR3, 48 bases in frame from the first base.